The 23 T cell receptor beta chains below were found in one sample sequenced in a study of T cell responses to AZD1222 COVID-19 vaccine. Data came from immunoSEQ multiplex PCR; TCRdb stores just in-frame clones and leaves some out. This sample carries 90,000 to 120,000 clones, 86% of them seen once, and the ten largest clones take 3% to 3.5%. Sequencing was performed on peripheral blood, taken 28 days after the second dose of the MenACWY control vaccine. Every receptor here comes from an adult who received the MenACWY meningococcal vaccine as a control.

This chain links TRBV5-4 with TRBJ2-2; TRBD2 matches at 11 bases. The CDR3 has 18 residues. Germline lookup yields CDR1 SGHNT and CDR2 YYREEE (reference sequence). V gave up 4 bases and J gave up 5 bases; unmatched junction bases: 13. This CDR3 reads CASSDLAGTSGLTGELFF. CDR3 nucleotide sequence: TGTGCCAGCAGCGATTTGGCAGGGACTAGCGGACTAACCGGGGAGCTGTTTTTT.

This chain uses TRBV5-6 with TRBJ2-5; 7 nucleotides agree with TRBD1. The ends lost 4 bases at V and 2 bases at J; junction bases unmatched: 8. Germline V lookup: CDR1 SGHDT, CDR2 YYEEEE. The length of the CDR3 is 15 residues. The DNA for the CDR3 is TGTGCCAGCAGCCAACCTAACAGGGGTCAAGAGACCCAGTACTTC. This translates into CASSQPNRGQETQYF.

This clone occurred once. The rearrangement joins TRBV6-2 or TRBV6-3 to TRBJ1-5, with TRBD1 matching 8 bases. This CDR3 region has 15 residues. CDR1 and CDR2 from the germline V gene are MNHEY and SVGEGT. Unmatched junction bases numbered 6, after V lost 6 bases and J lost 2 bases. The CDR3 DNA follows: TGTGCCAGCAGCAGCAGGGGGCTAGGCAATCAGCCCCAGCATTTT. The encoded protein is CASSSRGLGNQPQHF.

V gene TRBV7-2 combines with J gene TRBJ2-1; 12 nucleotides align to TRBD2. The CDR3 sequence is 15 residues long. CDR1 and CDR2 (germline): SGHTA, FQGNSA. V lost 4 bases, J lost 10 bases, and 8 bases stayed unmatched. The CDR3 DNA sequence: TGTGCCAGCAGCTCGCAGACTAGCGGGGGACCCGAGCAGTTCTTC. It yields the protein CASSSQTSGGPEQFF.

Concerning this clone itself: In the same sample, other DNA sequences code for this CDR3. The V gene is TRBV28, the J gene TRBJ1-2; no firm D call. Germline CDR1 is MDHEN and CDR2 is SYDVKM. The V end was cut by 3 bases, the J end by 5 bases, with 7 bases between. There are 12 residues in the CDR3. CDR3 DNA sequence: TGTGCCAGCAGTTTTCTCGGTTATGGCTACACCTTC. This gives the protein CASSFLGYGYTF.

This chain's CDR3 is CASSMGGNQPQHF. CDR3 in DNA: TGTGCCAGCAGCATGGGTGGCAATCAGCCCCAGCATTTT. V and J are TRBV5-5 and TRBJ1-5; no clear D gene. The CDR3 is made up of 13 amino acids. Trimming left V 4 bases short and J 2 bases short, with 7 bases between. CDR1 is SGHKS and CDR2 is YYEKEE in the germline V gene (reference sequence).

This chain connects TRBV10-3 to TRBJ2-1; 15 bases match TRBD2. Germline assignment: CDR1 ENHRY and CDR2 SYGVKD. Trimming at V came to 3 bases and at J to 10 bases, leaving 4 bases not matched to a gene. The CDR3 is 15 residues long. CDR3 DNA sequence: TGTGCCATCAGTGAAGGGACTAGCGGGGGGTCCGAGCAGTTCTTC. This sequence encodes CAISEGTSGGSEQFF.

CDR3 sequence (DNA): TGTGCCAGCTCACCAGAGGCGGGGCAGGAGACCCAGTACTTC. Protein product: CASSPEAGQETQYF. This sequence joins TRBV18 and TRBJ2-5; perhaps TRBD2 as D (6 bases). The CDR3 has 14 residues. CDR1 is KGHSH and CDR2 is LQKENI in the germline V gene. Trimming shortened V by 2 bases and J by 5 bases, and 12 bases separated the two germline ends.

The chain employs TRBV6-5 and TRBJ2-7, with D hard to call. The V end lost 0 bases, the J end lost 6 bases, and 9 bases lay between the germline ends. The CDR3 consists of 13 residues. Germline assignment: CDR1 MNHEY and CDR2 SVGAGI. The CDR3 here is CASSYSDGGEQYF. The CDR3, as DNA: TGTGCCAGCAGTTACTCCGACGGTGGCGAGCAGTACTTC.

Only a few counts were recorded for this clone. The J gene is TRBJ2-7, the V gene TRBV7-9; TRBD1 agrees at 12 bases. The junction had 11 bases not matched to a gene; V was cut back by 5 bases and J by 6 bases. CDR3 length equals 16 residues. Germline loops: CDR1 SEHNR, CDR2 FQNEAQ (reference sequence). The CDR3 loop is CASSPIRPGQGAEQYF. As DNA, the CDR3 is TGTGCCAGCAGCCCGATTAGACCGGGACAGGGGGCCGAGCAGTACTTC.

The chain employs TRBV27 and TRBJ1-2; D perhaps matches TRBD1 (5 bases). Looked up from germline, CDR1 is MNHEY and CDR2 is SMNVEV (reference sequence). This CDR3 is 14 amino acids long. Trimming cost V 6 bases and J 4 bases, with 15 bases left between them. CDR3 nucleotides: TGTGCCAGCAGAACCATCAGGGATGGCTATGGCTACACCTTC. This sequence encodes CASRTIRDGYGYTF.

V gene TRBV6-2 or TRBV6-3 combines with J gene TRBJ1-5; D might be TRBD1 (6 bases). The CDR3 runs 16 residues. V was clipped by 2 bases and J by 6 bases, with 17 bases between them. The germline V gene has CDR1 MNHEY and CDR2 SVGEGT. CDR3 coding DNA: TGTGCCAGCAGTTACGCCACTACAGGGTTGGCTCAGCCCCAGCATTTT. Encoded protein: CASSYATTGLAQPQHF.

The rearrangement joins TRBV19 to TRBJ2-7; 7 bases are shared with TRBD1. The CDR3 contains 14 residues. Looked up from germline, CDR1 is LNHDA and CDR2 is SQIVND (reference sequence). Losses at the gene ends were 6 bases for V and 5 bases for J; bases not matched to a gene: 10. Here the CDR3 reads CASSRDRVVNEQYF. The DNA for the CDR3 is TGTGCCAGTAGCCGCGACAGGGTCGTGAACGAGCAGTACTTC.

The chain links TRBV5-1 to TRBJ1-3; D might be TRBD1 (6 bases). This CDR3 comprises 14 residues. CDR1 is SGHRS, CDR2 YFSETQ, per germline. V lost 2 bases and J lost 3, with 9 bases in between. The CDR3 protein is CASSFAGDGNTIYF. For the CDR3, the DNA is TGCGCCAGCAGCTTCGCAGGGGATGGAAACACCATATATTTT.

The V gene is TRBV2, the J gene TRBJ2-3; D unresolved. V was clipped by 5 bases and J by 2 bases, with 8 bases between them. From germline, CDR1 is SNHLY and CDR2 FYNNEI. The CDR3 contains 13 residues. The CDR3 DNA is TGTGCCAGCAGTTGGAGATTCACAGATACGCAGTATTTT. Translated: CASSWRFTDTQYF.

V and J are TRBV6-1 and TRBJ2-7; weak D call: TRBD1 (6 bases). The CDR3 sequence is 14 residues long. V was shortened by 1 base and J by 2 bases, with 9 bases between the two germline ends. From germline, CDR1 is MNHNS and CDR2 SASEGT. CDR3 DNA: TGTGCCAGCAGTGAAGGGGACACCGCCTACGAGCAGTACTTC. Its protein product is CASSEGDTAYEQYF.

This clone occurred once. The chain links TRBV10-3 to TRBJ2-7, with a tentative D call TRBD1 (7 bases). This CDR3 has 15 amino acids. Germline values: CDR1 ENHRY, CDR2 SYGVKD. V lost 0 bases, J lost 2 bases, and 11 bases lay in between. The CDR3 sequence is CAISESTGRTYEQYF. CDR3 nucleotide sequence: TGTGCCATCAGTGAGTCGACAGGGAGGACCTACGAGCAGTACTTC.

The CDR3 region has the DNA TGTGCCAGCAGCCAACTAGAATTTGAGACCCAGTACTTC. Translating gives CASSQLEFETQYF. The chain is built from TRBV7-7 and TRBJ2-5; weak D call: TRBD2 (5 bases). With 5 bases removed from V and 5 bases from J, the gap between germline ends came to 12 bases. The CDR3 is 13 residues long. Germline CDR1 is SSHAT and CDR2 is FNYEAQ (reference sequence).

The chain combines TRBV12-3 or TRBV12-4 with TRBJ1-1; D may be TRBD1 (6 bases). The CDR3 totals 13 residues. V lost 7 bases and J 11 bases, leaving 20 bases between the germline ends. The CDR3, as DNA: TGTGCCAGCACCCCCGGGGCGGCGGGGGGCGCTTTCTTT. Residues: CASTPGAAGGAFF.

The J gene is TRBJ2-7, the V gene TRBV3-1 (or the pseudogene TRBV3-2), with D possibly matching TRBD1 (5 bases). Germline values: CDR1 LGHDT, CDR2 YNNKEL (reference sequence). The CDR3 runs 16 residues. With 0 bases removed from V and 1 base from J, the gap between germline ends came to 13 bases. The CDR3 DNA is TGTGCCAGCAGCCAAGATGGGGCAGGGCAGTCCTACGAGCAGTACTTC. Amino acids: CASSQDGAGQSYEQYF.

J is TRBJ2-7 and V is TRBV12-3 or TRBV12-4; the match to TRBD1 covers 7 bases. This CDR3 comprises 13 residues. Trimming took 7 bases from V and 2 from J; bases not matched to a gene: 5. The CDR3 protein is CASNPGQAYEQYF. In DNA form, the CDR3 reads TGTGCCAGCAATCCTGGACAGGCCTACGAGCAGTACTTC.

V gene TRBV5-8 combines with J gene TRBJ2-4; D remains ambiguous. The CDR3 has 13 residues. The V end was cut by 1 base, the J end by 6 bases, with 8 bases between. Germline V gene sequence: CDR1 SGHTS, CDR2 YDEGEE. CDR3 nucleotides: TGTGCCAGCAGCTTGTTGGGGATAAACATTCAGTACTTC. Protein product: CASSLLGINIQYF.

The chain joins TRBV7-9 to TRBJ2-7; D is possibly TRBD2 (5 bases). CDR3 size: 16 residues. Germline loops: CDR1 SEHNR, CDR2 FQNEAQ (reference sequence). V was clipped by 5 bases and J by 1 base, with 18 bases between them. This CDR3 reads CASSTASGRPSYEQYF. The CDR3 DNA is TGTGCCAGCAGCACCGCGAGCGGACGGCCTTCCTACGAGCAGTACTTC.